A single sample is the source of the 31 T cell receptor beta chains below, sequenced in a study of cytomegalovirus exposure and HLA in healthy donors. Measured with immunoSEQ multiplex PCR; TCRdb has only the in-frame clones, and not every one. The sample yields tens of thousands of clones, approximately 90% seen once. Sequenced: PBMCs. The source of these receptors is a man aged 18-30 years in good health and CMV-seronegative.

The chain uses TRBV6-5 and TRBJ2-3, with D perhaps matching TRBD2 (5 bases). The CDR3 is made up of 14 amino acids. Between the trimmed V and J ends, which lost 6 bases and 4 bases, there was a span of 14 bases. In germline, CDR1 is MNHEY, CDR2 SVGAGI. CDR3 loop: CASSPEAGADTQYF. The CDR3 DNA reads TGTGCCAGCAGCCCGGAGGCCGGGGCAGATACGCAGTATTTT.

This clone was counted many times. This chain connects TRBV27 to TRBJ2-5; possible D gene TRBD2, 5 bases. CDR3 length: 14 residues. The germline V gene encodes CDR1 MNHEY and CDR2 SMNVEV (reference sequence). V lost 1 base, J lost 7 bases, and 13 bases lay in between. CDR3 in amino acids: CASSLLGRGVTQYF. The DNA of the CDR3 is TGTGCCAGCAGTTTATTGGGCCGGGGAGTGACCCAGTACTTC.

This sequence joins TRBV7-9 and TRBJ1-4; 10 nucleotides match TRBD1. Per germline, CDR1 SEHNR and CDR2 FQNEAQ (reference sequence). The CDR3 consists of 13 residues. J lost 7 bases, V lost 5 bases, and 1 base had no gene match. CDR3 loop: CASSRDRGEKLFF. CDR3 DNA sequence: TGTGCCAGCAGCCGGGACAGGGGTGAAAAACTGTTTTTT. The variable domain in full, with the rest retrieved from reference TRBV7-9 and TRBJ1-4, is DTGVSQNPRHKITKRGQNVTFRCDPISEHNRLYWYRQTLGQGPEFLTYFQNEAQLEKSRLLSDRFSAERPKGSFSTLEIQRTEQGDSAMYLCASSRDRGEKLFFGSGTQLSVL.

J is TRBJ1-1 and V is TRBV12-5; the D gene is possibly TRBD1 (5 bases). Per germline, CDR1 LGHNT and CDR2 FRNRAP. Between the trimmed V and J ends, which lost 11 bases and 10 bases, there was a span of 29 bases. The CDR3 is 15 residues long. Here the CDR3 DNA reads TGTGCTTCTCAGGGAATAGACTCTTTCGTTTCAGGAGCTTTCTTT. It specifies CASQGIDSFVSGAFF. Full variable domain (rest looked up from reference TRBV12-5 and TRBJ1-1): DARVTQTPRHKVTEMGQEVTMRCQPILGHNTVFWYRQTMMQGLELLAYFRNRAPLDDSGMPKDRFSAEMPDATLATLKIQPSEPRDSAVYFCASQGIDSFVSGAFFGQGTRLTVV.

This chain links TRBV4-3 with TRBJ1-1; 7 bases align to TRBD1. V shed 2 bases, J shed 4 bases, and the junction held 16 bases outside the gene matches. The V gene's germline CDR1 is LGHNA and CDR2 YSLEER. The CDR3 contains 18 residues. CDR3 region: CASSQPLRGGGRVTEAFF. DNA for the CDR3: TGCGCCAGCAGCCAACCCCTTCGAGGGGGCGGGAGGGTCACTGAAGCTTTCTTT.

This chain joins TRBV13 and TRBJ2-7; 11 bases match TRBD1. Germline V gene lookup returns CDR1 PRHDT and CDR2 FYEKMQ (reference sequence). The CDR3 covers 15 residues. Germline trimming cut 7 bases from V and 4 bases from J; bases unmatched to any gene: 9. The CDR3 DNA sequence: TGTGCCAGCATCGAAGGGACAGGGGGTGTGTACGAGCAGTACTTC. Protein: CASIEGTGGVYEQYF.

CDR3 protein: CSVCRRHPQETQYF. CDR3 in DNA: TGCAGCGTGTGTCGGCGGCATCCTCAAGAGACCCAGTACTTC. The chain recombines TRBV29-1 with TRBJ2-5; D call uncertain. V dropped 6 bases and J dropped 2 bases, with 16 bases sitting between them. This CDR3 has 14 residues. Germline CDR1 reads SQVTM; CDR2 reads ANQGSEA.

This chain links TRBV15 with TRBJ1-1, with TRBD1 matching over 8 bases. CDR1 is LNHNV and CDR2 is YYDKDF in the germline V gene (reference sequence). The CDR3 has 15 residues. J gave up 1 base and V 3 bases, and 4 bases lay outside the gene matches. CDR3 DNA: TGTGCCACCAGCAGGAGACAGGGGACGAACACTGAAGCTTTCTTT. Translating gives CATSRRQGTNTEAFF.

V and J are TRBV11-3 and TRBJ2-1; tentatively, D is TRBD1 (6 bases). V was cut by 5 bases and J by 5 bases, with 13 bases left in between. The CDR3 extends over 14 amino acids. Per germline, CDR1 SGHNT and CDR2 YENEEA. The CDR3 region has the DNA TGTGCCAGCAGCAGCCGGGACACAGACAATGAGCAGTTCTTC. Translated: CASSSRDTDNEQFF.

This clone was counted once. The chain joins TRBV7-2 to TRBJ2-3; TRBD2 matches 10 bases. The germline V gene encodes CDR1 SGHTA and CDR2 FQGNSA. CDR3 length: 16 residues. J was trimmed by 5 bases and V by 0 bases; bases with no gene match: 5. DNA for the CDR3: TGTGCCAGCAGCTTAGCGCTGGTAGCGGGGGGAGATACGCAGTATTTT. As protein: CASSLALVAGGDTQYF.

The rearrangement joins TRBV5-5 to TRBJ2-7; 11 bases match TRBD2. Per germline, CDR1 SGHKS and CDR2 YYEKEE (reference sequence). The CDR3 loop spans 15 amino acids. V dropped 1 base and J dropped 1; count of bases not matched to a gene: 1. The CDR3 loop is CASSLSSGRSYEQYF. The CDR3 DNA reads TGTGCCAGCAGCTTGTCTAGCGGGAGGTCCTACGAGCAGTACTTC.

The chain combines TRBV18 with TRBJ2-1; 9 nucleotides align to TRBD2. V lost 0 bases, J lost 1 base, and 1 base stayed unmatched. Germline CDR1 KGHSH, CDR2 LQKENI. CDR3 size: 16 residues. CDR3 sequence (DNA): TGTGCCAGCTCACCACCGGCGGGAGGGTCCTACAATGAGCAGTTCTTC. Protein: CASSPPAGGSYNEQFF.

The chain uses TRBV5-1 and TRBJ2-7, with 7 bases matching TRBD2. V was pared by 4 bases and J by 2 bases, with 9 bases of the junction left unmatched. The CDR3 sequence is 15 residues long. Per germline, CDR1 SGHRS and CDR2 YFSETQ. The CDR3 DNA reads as TGCGCCAGCAGCAACCGGGACTACGATACCTACGAGCAGTACTTC. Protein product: CASSNRDYDTYEQYF.

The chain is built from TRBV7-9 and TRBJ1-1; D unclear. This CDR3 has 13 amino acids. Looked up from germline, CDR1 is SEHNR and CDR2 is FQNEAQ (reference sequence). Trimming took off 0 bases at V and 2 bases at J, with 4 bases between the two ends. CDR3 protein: CASSLAFNTEAFF. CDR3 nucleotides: TGTGCCAGCAGCTTAGCCTTCAACACTGAAGCTTTCTTT.

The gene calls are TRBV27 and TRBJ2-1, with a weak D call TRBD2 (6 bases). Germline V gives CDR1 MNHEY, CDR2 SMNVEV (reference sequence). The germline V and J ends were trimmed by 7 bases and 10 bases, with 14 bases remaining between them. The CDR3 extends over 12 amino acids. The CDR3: CASTRGGKEQFF. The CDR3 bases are TGTGCCAGCACCCGTGGGGGGAAAGAGCAGTTCTTC.

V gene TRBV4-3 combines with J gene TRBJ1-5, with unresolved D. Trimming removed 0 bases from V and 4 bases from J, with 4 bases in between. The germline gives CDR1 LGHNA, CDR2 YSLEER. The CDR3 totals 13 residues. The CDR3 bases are TGCGCCAGCAGCCAAGACAGGAATCAGCCCCAGCATTTT. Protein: CASSQDRNQPQHF.

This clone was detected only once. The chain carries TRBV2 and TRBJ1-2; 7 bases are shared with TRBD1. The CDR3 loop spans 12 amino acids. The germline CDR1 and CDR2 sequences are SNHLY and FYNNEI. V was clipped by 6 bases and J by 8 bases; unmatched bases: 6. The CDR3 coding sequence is TGTGCCAGCAGGGCACAGGGGCCGGGCTACACCTTC. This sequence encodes CASRAQGPGYTF.

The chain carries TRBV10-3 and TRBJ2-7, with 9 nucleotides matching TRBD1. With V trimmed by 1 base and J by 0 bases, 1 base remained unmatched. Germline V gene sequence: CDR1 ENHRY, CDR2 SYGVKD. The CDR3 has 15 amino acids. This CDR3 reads CAISEWGQGSYEQYF. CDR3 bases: TGTGCCATCAGTGAGTGGGGACAGGGCTCCTACGAGCAGTACTTC.

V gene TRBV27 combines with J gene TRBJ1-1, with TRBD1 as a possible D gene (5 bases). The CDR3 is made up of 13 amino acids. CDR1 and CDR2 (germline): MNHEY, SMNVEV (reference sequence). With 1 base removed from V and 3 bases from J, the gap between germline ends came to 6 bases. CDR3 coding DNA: TGTGCCAGCAGTTTATGGGGGGACACTGAAGCTTTCTTT. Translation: CASSLWGDTEAFF.

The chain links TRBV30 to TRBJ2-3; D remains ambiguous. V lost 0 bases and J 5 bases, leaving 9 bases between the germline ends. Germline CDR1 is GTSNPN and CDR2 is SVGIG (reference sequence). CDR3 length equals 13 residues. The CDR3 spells CAWSVLDLDTQYF. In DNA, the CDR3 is TGTGCCTGGAGTGTATTAGACTTAGATACGCAGTATTTT.

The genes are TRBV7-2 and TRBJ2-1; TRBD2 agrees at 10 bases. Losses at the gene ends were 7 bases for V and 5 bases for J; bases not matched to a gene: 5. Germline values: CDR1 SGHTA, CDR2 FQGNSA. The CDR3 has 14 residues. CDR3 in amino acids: CASNLLAGNNEQFF. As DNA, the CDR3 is TGTGCCAGCAACCTACTAGCGGGGAACAATGAGCAGTTCTTC.

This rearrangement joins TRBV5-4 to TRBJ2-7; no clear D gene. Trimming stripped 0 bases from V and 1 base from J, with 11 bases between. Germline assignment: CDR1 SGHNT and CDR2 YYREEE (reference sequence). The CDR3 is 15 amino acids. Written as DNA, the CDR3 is TGTGCCAGCAGCTTGGTAGGCAGGTTGTCCTACGAGCAGTACTTC. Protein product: CASSLVGRLSYEQYF.

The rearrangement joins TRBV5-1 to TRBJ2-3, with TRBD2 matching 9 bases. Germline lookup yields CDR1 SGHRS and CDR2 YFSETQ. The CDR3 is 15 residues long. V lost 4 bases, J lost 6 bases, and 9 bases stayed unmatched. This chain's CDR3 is CASSISSGRTDTQYF. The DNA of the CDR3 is TGCGCCAGCAGCATCAGTAGCGGGAGAACCGATACGCAGTATTTT. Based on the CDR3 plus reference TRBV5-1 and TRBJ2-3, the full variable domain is KAGVTQTPRYLIKTRGQQVTLSCSPISGHRSVSWYQQTPGQGLQFLFEYFSETQRNKGNFPGRFSGRQFSNSRSEMNVSTLELGDSALYLCASSISSGRTDTQYFGPGTRLTVL.

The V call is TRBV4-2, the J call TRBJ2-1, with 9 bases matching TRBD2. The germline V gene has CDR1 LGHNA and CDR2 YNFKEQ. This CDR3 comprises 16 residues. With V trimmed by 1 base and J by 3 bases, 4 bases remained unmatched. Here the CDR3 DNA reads TGTGCCAGCAGCCAAGCATCTAGCGGGGACTACAATGAGCAGTTCTTC. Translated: CASSQASSGDYNEQFF.

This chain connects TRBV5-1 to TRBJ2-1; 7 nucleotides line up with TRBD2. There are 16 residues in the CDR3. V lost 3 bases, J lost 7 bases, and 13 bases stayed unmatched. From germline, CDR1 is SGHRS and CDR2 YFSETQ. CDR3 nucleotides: TGCGCCAGCAGCTCAGGCCCGAGCGGGACGGAGAATGAGCAGTTCTTC. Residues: CASSSGPSGTENEQFF.

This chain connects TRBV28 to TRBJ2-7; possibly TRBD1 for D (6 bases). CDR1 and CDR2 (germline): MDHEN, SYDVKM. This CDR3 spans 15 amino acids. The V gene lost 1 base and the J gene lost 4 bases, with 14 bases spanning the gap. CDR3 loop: CASSLFQGSEYEQYF. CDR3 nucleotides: TGTGCCAGCAGTTTATTCCAGGGGTCAGAATACGAGCAGTACTTC.

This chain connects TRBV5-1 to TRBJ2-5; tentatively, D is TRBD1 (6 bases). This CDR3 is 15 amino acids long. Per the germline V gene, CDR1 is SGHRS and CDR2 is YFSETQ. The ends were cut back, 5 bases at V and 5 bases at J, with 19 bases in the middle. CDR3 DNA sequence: TGCGCCAGCAGGCCGGGTCCGAGGGGGATGGAGACCCAGTACTTC. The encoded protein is CASRPGPRGMETQYF.

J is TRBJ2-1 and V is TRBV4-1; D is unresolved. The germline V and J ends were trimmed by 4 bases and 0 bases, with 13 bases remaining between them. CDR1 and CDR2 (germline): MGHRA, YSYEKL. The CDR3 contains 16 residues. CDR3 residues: CASSLSALSSYNEQFF. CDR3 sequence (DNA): TGCGCCAGCAGCCTTAGTGCGTTAAGCTCCTACAATGAGCAGTTCTTC.

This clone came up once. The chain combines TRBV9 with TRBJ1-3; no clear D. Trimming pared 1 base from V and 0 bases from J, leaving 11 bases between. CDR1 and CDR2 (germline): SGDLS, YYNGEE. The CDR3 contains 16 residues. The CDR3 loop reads CASSVTPTGSGNTIYF. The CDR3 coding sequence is TGTGCCAGCAGCGTAACCCCGACGGGCTCTGGAAACACCATATATTTT. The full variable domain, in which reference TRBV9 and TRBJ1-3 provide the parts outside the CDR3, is DSGVTQTPKHLITATGQRVTLRCSPRSGDLSVYWYQQSLDQGLQFLIQYYNGEERAKGNILERFSAQQFPDLHSELNLSSLELGDSALYFCASSVTPTGSGNTIYFGEGSWLTVV.

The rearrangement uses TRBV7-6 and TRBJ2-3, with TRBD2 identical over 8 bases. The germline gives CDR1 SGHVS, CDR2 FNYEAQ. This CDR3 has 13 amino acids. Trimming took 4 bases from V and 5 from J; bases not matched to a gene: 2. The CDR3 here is CASSSRGGDTQYF. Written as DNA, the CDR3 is TGTGCCAGCAGCTCCCGGGGGGGAGATACGCAGTATTTT.

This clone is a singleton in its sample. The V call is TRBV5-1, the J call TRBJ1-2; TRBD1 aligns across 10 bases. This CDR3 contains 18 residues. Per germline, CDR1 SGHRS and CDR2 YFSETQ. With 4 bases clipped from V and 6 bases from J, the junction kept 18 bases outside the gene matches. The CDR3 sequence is CASSRESGQGPRGDGYTF. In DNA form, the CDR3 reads TGCGCCAGCAGCCGAGAGTCGGGACAGGGGCCGAGAGGGGATGGCTACACCTTC.